This T cell receptor (beta chain) is from a study of T-cell memory formation after mild COVID-19. V gave up 5 bases and J gave up 1 base; unmatched junction bases: 1. The CDR3 has 13 residues. Germline CDR1 and CDR2: DFQATT and SNEGSKA (reference sequence). One entry per CDR3 protein, called by TCRdb with MiXCR from the 5' RACE reads. The table has some 120,000 distinct CDR3 sequences, 5% to 6.5% seen once. This clonotype was seen a few times. Sequenced input: PBMCs or a T cell subset sorted from them (not recorded which). The chain is built from TRBV20-1 and TRBJ2-3, with 9 bases identical to TRBD2. The TCR originated in an adult woman who had mild COVID-19 (a few samples of this study predate the infection). Cell type and time point are not known. CDR3 in amino acids: CSARTSGTDTQYF. The CDR3, as DNA: TGCAGTGCTCGGACTAGCGGCACAGATACGCAGTATTTT.